The entry that follows covers one TCR beta chain sequence. The antigen is undetermined. The V and J ends lost 4 bases and 4 bases, in that order; junction bases with no gene match: 9. Germline V gene data show CDR1 as SGHAT and CDR2 as FQNNGV. The CDR3 length is 15 residues. Primers for the PCR totalled 60 Vbeta and 13 Jbeta. The repertoire was sequenced with immunoSEQ multiplex PCR; TCRdb's copy has only in-frame clones and lacks some. The table lists more than 150,000 clones, roughly 75% of them singletons. This specimen belongs to a study of cytomegalovirus exposure and HLA in healthy donors. At the level of the study: There were tens of millions of unique TCRs (from HLA-typed donors) in an early data release.

The study, taken as a whole, reports: It was taken for granted in presence/absence analyses that sequencing depth across donors was roughly uniform. Cytomegalovirus-associated TCR beta chains were listed, numbering around 150.

At sampling all donors were nominally healthy, likely with unrecorded immune exposures. The chain employs TRBV11-2 and TRBJ1-2; 7 nucleotides agree with TRBD1. Sequencing used PBMCs. The receptor's source is a woman in her 30s in good health and CMV-seronegative. As DNA, the CDR3 is TGTGCCAGCAGCTCCCCTCAGGGGGGTGGCTATGGCTACACCTTC. It translates to CASSSPQGGGYGYTF. The variable domain in full, with the rest retrieved from reference TRBV11-2 and TRBJ1-2, is EAGVAQSPRYKIIEKRQSVAFWCNPISGHATLYWYQQILGQGPKLLIQFQNNGVVDDSQLPKDRFSAERLKGVDSTLKIQPAKLEDSAVYLCASSSPQGGGYGYTFGSGTRLTVV.